This is a list of T cell receptor beta chains from one sample in a study of identical twins. TCRdb reprocessed the 5' RACE reads with MiXCR, giving one entry per CDR3 protein. This sample has around 370,000 distinct CDR3 sequences; roughly 9% occur once, and the top ten carry approximately 8.9%. Material for sequencing was naive T cells sorted from blood. The receptors were sampled from a woman aged 45-65 years in good health. The CDR3 runs from the conserved cysteine through the conserved F or W. The order of the fields is CDR3 protein, CDR3 DNA, J gene, clone size, V gene, D gene. The D gene is left open where the match is weak. Not every row has a clone size; where given, it reads once, few, many or a size class.

CDR3: CSAKGFQETQYF
DNA: TGCAGTGCTAAGGGCTTCCAAGAGACCCAGTACTTC
J: TRBJ2-5
size: few
V: TRBV20-1
D: -

CDR3: CASSPEPSGSRTGELFF
DNA: TGTGCCAGCAGTCCAGAGCCTAGCGGATCAAGAACCGGGGAGCTGTTTTTT
J: TRBJ2-2
size: many
V: TRBV12-3/TRBV12-4
D: TRBD2

CDR3: CASSWSTGERDTQYF
DNA: TGCGCCAGCAGCTGGAGTACGGGGGAGCGGGATACGCAGTATTTT
J: TRBJ2-3
size: -
V: TRBV5-1
D: -

CDR3: CASSLRAGEGTEAFF
DNA: TGCGCCAGCAGCCTCAGGGCAGGGGAGGGAACTGAAGCTTTCTTT
J: TRBJ1-1
size: -
V: TRBV5-1
D: -

CDR3: CSVVGPTARQKNTEAFF
DNA: TGCAGCGTTGTAGGTCCAACGGCGCGCCAAAAGAACACTGAAGCTTTCTTT
J: TRBJ1-1
size: few
V: TRBV29-1
D: -

CDR3: CASSHTGNEQYF
DNA: TGTGCCAGCAGTCACACAGGGAACGAGCAGTACTTC
J: TRBJ2-7
size: -
V: TRBV25-1
D: -

CDR3: CASSKRTGSNEQYF
DNA: TGTGCCAGCAGTAAACGGACAGGGAGCAACGAGCAGTACTTC
J: TRBJ2-7
size: few
V: TRBV6-6
D: TRBD1

CDR3: CATSEPMATGETQYF
DNA: TGTGCCACCAGTGAGCCTATGGCCACAGGGGAGACCCAGTACTTC
J: TRBJ2-5
size: -
V: TRBV24-1
D: -

CDR3: CSPRTVNGYTF
DNA: TGCAGCCCCAGGACAGTTAATGGCTACACCTTC
J: TRBJ1-2
size: many
V: TRBV20-1
D: -

CDR3: CAISEAGTSVSYEQYF
DNA: TGTGCCATCAGTGAGGCCGGGACTAGCGTTTCCTACGAGCAGTACTTC
J: TRBJ2-7
size: -
V: TRBV10-3
D: TRBD2

CDR3: CASSGLFSNQPQHF
DNA: TGTGCCAGTAGCGGGCTGTTTAGCAATCAGCCCCAGCATTTT
J: TRBJ1-5
size: -
V: TRBV19
D: -

CDR3: CASSQEGDYEQFF
DNA: TGCGCCAGCAGCCAAGAGGGGGACTATGAGCAGTTCTTC
J: TRBJ2-1
size: few
V: TRBV4-1
D: -

CDR3: CASIRSGRTKNEQFF
DNA: TGTGCCAGCATCCGAAGCGGGAGAACGAAGAATGAGCAGTTCTTC
J: TRBJ2-1
size: few
V: TRBV12-3/TRBV12-4
D: TRBD2

CDR3: CASSDSGSTGELFF
DNA: TGCGCCAGCAGTGACTCAGGGTCCACCGGGGAGCTGTTTTTT
J: TRBJ2-2
size: many
V: TRBV10-2
D: -

CDR3: CASSLRRTFTDTQYF
DNA: TGCGCCAGCAGCTTAAGGAGGACCTTCACAGATACGCAGTATTTT
J: TRBJ2-3
size: many
V: TRBV5-1
D: -

CDR3: CASSPRLGPLNTEAFF
DNA: TGCGCCAGCAGCCCCCGGCTAGGCCCGCTGAACACTGAAGCTTTCTTT
J: TRBJ1-1
size: many
V: TRBV5-1
D: -

CDR3: CASTASGILRTGELFF
DNA: TGTGCCAGCACTGCTAGCGGGATTTTGAGGACCGGGGAGCTGTTTTTT
J: TRBJ2-2
size: few
V: TRBV6-5
D: TRBD2

CDR3: CASTSGLGSNQPQHF
DNA: TGTGCCAGCACCAGCGGGTTGGGTAGCAATCAGCCCCAGCATTTT
J: TRBJ1-5
size: few
V: TRBV2
D: -

CDR3: CATDYSGRDNEQFF
DNA: TGTGCCACCGACTATAGCGGGAGGGACAATGAGCAGTTCTTC
J: TRBJ2-1
size: -
V: TRBV7-9
D: TRBD2

CDR3: CASSEAETQYF
DNA: TGTGCCAGCAGTGAAGCGGAGACCCAGTACTTC
J: TRBJ2-5
size: many
V: TRBV2
D: -

CDR3: CASTRLADLNEQFF
DNA: TGTGCCAGTACGAGACTAGCGGATCTCAATGAGCAGTTCTTC
J: TRBJ2-1
size: -
V: TRBV19
D: TRBD2

CDR3: CASSHGVAGDADTQYF
DNA: TGTGCCAGCAGCCATGGGGTAGCGGGTGATGCAGATACGCAGTATTTT
J: TRBJ2-3
size: few
V: TRBV4-2
D: TRBD2

CDR3: CASTEDLSSYNEQFF
DNA: TGTGCCAGCACCGAGGACCTAAGCTCCTACAATGAGCAGTTCTTC
J: TRBJ2-1
size: few
V: TRBV6-1
D: -

CDR3: CAQNSDRGRAFF
DNA: TGTGCCCAAAATTCCGACAGGGGACGGGCTTTCTTT
J: TRBJ1-1
size: -
V: TRBV30
D: TRBD1

CDR3: CASSPRVDQPQHF
DNA: TGTGCCAGCAGTCCAAGGGTGGATCAGCCCCAGCATTTT
J: TRBJ1-5
size: many
V: TRBV12-3/TRBV12-4
D: -

CDR3: CASTLTSSGSYNEQFF
DNA: TGTGCCTCTACTCTGACCTCCAGCGGGAGCTACAATGAGCAGTTCTTC
J: TRBJ2-1
size: -
V: TRBV30
D: TRBD2

CDR3: CASSRGRAEQYF
DNA: TGTGCCAGCTCCAGGGGCAGGGCCGAGCAGTACTTC
J: TRBJ2-7
size: few
V: TRBV27
D: -

CDR3: CASSVGLAGYTGELFF
DNA: TGCGCCAGCAGCGTTGGTCTAGCGGGATACACCGGGGAGCTGTTTTTT
J: TRBJ2-2
size: many
V: TRBV5-1
D: TRBD2

CDR3: CAISRDGDNSPLHF
DNA: TGTGCCATCAGTAGGGACGGAGATAATTCACCCCTCCACTTT
J: TRBJ1-6
size: many
V: TRBV10-3
D: -

CDR3: CASTPTGLYTDTQYF
DNA: TGTGCCAGCACCCCGACGGGACTATACACAGATACGCAGTATTTT
J: TRBJ2-3
size: many
V: TRBV12-3/TRBV12-4
D: TRBD2

CDR3: CSVAGDERDEQFF
DNA: TGCAGCGTTGCGGGCGACGAGCGGGATGAGCAGTTCTTC
J: TRBJ2-1
size: few
V: TRBV29-1
D: -

CDR3: CAWNPTGDLQETQYF
DNA: TGTGCCTGGAACCCGACAGGGGATCTCCAAGAGACCCAGTACTTC
J: TRBJ2-5
size: -
V: TRBV30
D: TRBD1

CDR3: CASSQLAGPYAYNEQFF
DNA: TGTGCCAGCAGTCAACTAGCGGGGCCCTACGCTTACAATGAGCAGTTCTTC
J: TRBJ2-1
size: -
V: TRBV6-2/TRBV6-3
D: TRBD2

CDR3: CASSFGRKSSYNEQFF
DNA: TGTGCCAGCAGCTTTGGGCGCAAGAGCTCCTACAATGAGCAGTTCTTC
J: TRBJ2-1
size: once
V: TRBV11-3
D: -

CDR3: CSVVPGQGIPNYGYTF
DNA: TGCAGCGTGGTCCCGGGACAGGGGATCCCCAACTATGGCTACACCTTC
J: TRBJ1-2
size: -
V: TRBV29-1
D: TRBD1

CDR3: CASSLTKTDTQYF
DNA: TGCGCCAGCAGCTTGACCAAAACCGATACGCAGTATTTT
J: TRBJ2-3
size: -
V: TRBV5-1
D: -

CDR3: CATSRDRTGGNTIYF
DNA: TGTGCCACCAGCAGAGATAGGACAGGGGGAAACACCATATATTTT
J: TRBJ1-3
size: -
V: TRBV15
D: TRBD1

CDR3: CASSQETGAPGELFF
DNA: TGTGCCAGCAGCCAGGAGACAGGGGCTCCCGGGGAGCTGTTTTTT
J: TRBJ2-2
size: -
V: TRBV3-1
D: TRBD1

CDR3: CAISGLAVLDEQFF
DNA: TGTGCCATCAGTGGACTAGCGGTTCTCGATGAGCAGTTCTTC
J: TRBJ2-1
size: few
V: TRBV10-3
D: TRBD2

CDR3: CASSEAASYNEQFF
DNA: TGCGCCAGCAGTGAAGCGGCCTCCTACAATGAGCAGTTCTTC
J: TRBJ2-1
size: -
V: TRBV10-2
D: -

CDR3: CASSMDSNEQFF
DNA: TGTGCCAGTAGTATGGACTCGAATGAGCAGTTCTTC
J: TRBJ2-1
size: -
V: TRBV19
D: -

CDR3: CASSLNRAGGRSKTDTQYF
DNA: TGCGCCAGCAGCTTAAACCGGGCCGGGGGACGCAGCAAGACAGATACGCAGTATTTT
J: TRBJ2-3
size: many
V: TRBV5-1
D: -

CDR3: CAISGKGNPTGYTF
DNA: TGTGCCATCAGTGGCAAAGGGAACCCTACTGGCTACACCTTC
J: TRBJ1-2
size: few
V: TRBV10-3
D: -

CDR3: CSALPLGDSLYEQYF
DNA: TGCAGTGCTCTCCCCCTAGGGGATTCACTCTACGAGCAGTACTTC
J: TRBJ2-7
size: -
V: TRBV20-1
D: -

CDR3: CASSRVVLAGGYEQFF
DNA: TGTGCCAGCAGCCGGGTGGTACTAGCGGGAGGGTATGAGCAGTTCTTC
J: TRBJ2-1
size: -
V: TRBV5-6
D: TRBD2

CDR3: CSASSRSDTGELFF
DNA: TGCAGTGCTAGTTCTCGCTCGGACACCGGGGAGCTGTTTTTT
J: TRBJ2-2
size: -
V: TRBV20-1
D: -

CDR3: CAWSRSGPYNEQFF
DNA: TGTGCCTGGAGTCGATCAGGGCCATACAATGAGCAGTTCTTC
J: TRBJ2-1
size: -
V: TRBV30
D: -

CDR3: CASSVSGGTDTQYF
DNA: TGTGCCAGCAGCGTTAGCGGCGGCACAGATACGCAGTATTTT
J: TRBJ2-3
size: few
V: TRBV7-8
D: -

CDR3: CASSSATGTGGYTF
DNA: TGTGCCAGCAGCTCCGCCACCGGGACAGGAGGCTACACCTTC
J: TRBJ1-2
size: few
V: TRBV7-9
D: TRBD1

CDR3: CSAQSSGGRETQYF
DNA: TGCAGCGCTCAATCTAGCGGGGGGCGAGAGACCCAGTACTTC
J: TRBJ2-5
size: few
V: TRBV29-1
D: TRBD2